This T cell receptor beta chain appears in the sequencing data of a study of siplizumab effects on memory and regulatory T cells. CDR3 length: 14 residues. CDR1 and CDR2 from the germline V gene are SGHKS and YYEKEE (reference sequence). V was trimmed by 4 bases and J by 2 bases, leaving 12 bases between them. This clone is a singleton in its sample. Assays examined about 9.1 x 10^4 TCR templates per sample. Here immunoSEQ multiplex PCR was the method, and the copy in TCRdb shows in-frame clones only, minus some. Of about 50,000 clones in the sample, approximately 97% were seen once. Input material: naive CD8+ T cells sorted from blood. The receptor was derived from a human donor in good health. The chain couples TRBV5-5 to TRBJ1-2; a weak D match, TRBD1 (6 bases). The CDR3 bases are TGTGCCAGCAGCACCACAGGGAGGAACTATGGCTACACCTTC. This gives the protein CASSTTGRNYGYTF.